This is a list of T cell receptor beta chains from one sample in a study of Graves' ophthalmopathy and Graves' hyperthyroidism. TCRdb ran MiXCR on the multiplex PCR reads and lists one entry per CDR3 protein. Of some 360,000 distinct CDR3 sequences in the sample, about a sixth are singletons; the top ten hold roughly 2.3%. The sequenced material came from peripheral blood. The receptors were gathered from an adult woman with stable Graves' hyperthyroidism. Each CDR3 is given with its conserved first and last residue. The D gene is left open where the match is weak. The size of a clone is reported for some rows only, either as once, few or many, or as a class for expanded clones.

DNA | CDR3 | J | D | V | size
TGTGCCAGTAGGTTCCGGGACCCATTCTCTGGAAACACCATATATTTT | CASRFRDPFSGNTIYF | TRBJ1-3 | NA | TRBV19 | NA
TGTGCCAGCAGTCACGTCCCTCGACAGAACACCGGGGAGCTGTTTTTT | CASSHVPRQNTGELFF | TRBJ2-2 | NA | TRBV27 | many
TGTGCCAGCAGCCATATGGGAACAGGGGGCGGGAGGACTGAAGCTTTCTTT | CASSHMGTGGGRTEAFF | TRBJ1-1 | TRBD1 | TRBV13 | many
TGTGCCAGCAGTGTCCTTTTCTACTTCTGGGAGCAGTACTTC | CASSVLFYFWEQYF | TRBJ2-7 | NA | TRBV6-1 | few
TGCGCCAGCAGCTTGGCCGGGAGTGGTGGCTACACCTTC | CASSLAGSGGYTF | TRBJ1-2 | NA | TRBV5-1 | many
TGTGCCAGCAGTCCTAGGGACAATGGCTACACCTTC | CASSPRDNGYTF | TRBJ1-2 | NA | TRBV6-1 | NA
TGTGCCACCAGTGATCCCGGGACAGGGATCTACGAGCAGTACTTC | CATSDPGTGIYEQYF | TRBJ2-7 | TRBD1 | TRBV24-1 | many
TGTGCCAGCAGTGGGGGACAGAGCTCACAGCCCCAGCATTTT | CASSGGQSSQPQHF | TRBJ1-5 | TRBD1 | TRBV6-1 | many
TGTGCCAGCAGTTTTCGGGCGGGTCAGCCCCAGCATTTT | CASSFRAGQPQHF | TRBJ1-5 | NA | TRBV12-3/TRBV12-4 | many
TGCAGTGCATTACCGTGGGCGGAAGAGACCCAGTACTTC | CSALPWAEETQYF | TRBJ2-5 | NA | TRBV20-1 | many
TGTGCCAGCAGTTACTCTAGATTAAACTATGGCTACACCTTC | CASSYSRLNYGYTF | TRBJ1-2 | NA | TRBV6-5 | few
TGCGCCAGCTGGGACCCCCTAGGACAAGAGACCCAGTACTTC | CASWDPLGQETQYF | TRBJ2-5 | NA | TRBV5-1 | many
TGTGCCAGCGCTGGAGTAAGTGGCTACACCTTC | CASAGVSGYTF | TRBJ1-2 | NA | TRBV7-9 | many
TGCGCCAGCAGCCAAGATGGGCTAGCGGGAGTTGATGAGCAGTACTTC | CASSQDGLAGVDEQYF | TRBJ2-7 | TRBD2 | TRBV4-1 | NA
TGTGCCAGCACACCGGGGGGGTTTAGCTCCTACGAGCAGTACTTC | CASTPGGFSSYEQYF | TRBJ2-7 | TRBD2 | TRBV12-3/TRBV12-4 | many
TGTGCCTGGTCAACAGGGGGCTATGAGACCCAGTACTTC | CAWSTGGYETQYF | TRBJ2-5 | TRBD1 | TRBV30 | many
TGCGCCAGCAGCCGAGAGACAGGGGCCAGGGAGACCCAGTACTTC | CASSRETGARETQYF | TRBJ2-5 | TRBD1 | TRBV4-3 | many
TGTGCCAGCAGCCTGGAGGTTGGGCCCCTCCACTTT | CASSLEVGPLHF | TRBJ1-6 | NA | TRBV12-3/TRBV12-4 | many
TGCGCCAGCAGCCACACGATGGGACAGGGACCTAATTCACCCCTCCACTTT | CASSHTMGQGPNSPLHF | TRBJ1-6 | TRBD1 | TRBV4-1 | many
TGTGCCAGCAGCGTAGGGACAGCATATAATTCACCCCTCCACTTT | CASSVGTAYNSPLHF | TRBJ1-6 | TRBD1 | TRBV7-9 | many
TGCAGCGTGGTTGGACTAGCGGGGGTGTCCGACCGGGTGGAGCAGTACTTC | CSVVGLAGVSDRVEQYF | TRBJ2-7 | TRBD2 | TRBV29-1 | NA
TGTGCCAGCAGTTTAATAGGTGGGAACACCGGGGAGCTGTTTTTT | CASSLIGGNTGELFF | TRBJ2-2 | NA | TRBV28 | many
TGTGCCAGCAGTTTCAGGGACCAAGAGACCCAGTACTTC | CASSFRDQETQYF | TRBJ2-5 | NA | TRBV27 | many
TGTGCCAGCAGTCGATATCAGGGGAAAGATGAAGCTTTCTTT | CASSRYQGKDEAFF | TRBJ1-1 | NA | TRBV28 | many
TGTGCCAGCAGTGAGACTAGCGGGACGGGAGAGACCCAGTACTTC | CASSETSGTGETQYF | TRBJ2-5 | TRBD2 | TRBV6-2/TRBV6-3 | many
TGTGCCAGCAGTCCCAGACAGGATGTCGGGGAGCTGTTTTTT | CASSPRQDVGELFF | TRBJ2-2 | NA | TRBV27 | many
TGTGCCACCAGCAGAGATAGCAGGGGAGAGACCCAGTACTTC | CATSRDSRGETQYF | TRBJ2-5 | NA | TRBV15 | many
TGCAGCGTTGTGGGGGGCGAGTGGAACACTGAAGCTTTCTTT | CSVVGGEWNTEAFF | TRBJ1-1 | NA | TRBV29-1 | many
TGTGCCAGCAGCTCTCCGGGCTTGGGCAATCAGCCCCAGCATTTT | CASSSPGLGNQPQHF | TRBJ1-5 | NA | TRBV28 | few
TGTGCCAGCAGCCGAATAGACAGGGGGGATCAGCCCCAGCATTTT | CASSRIDRGDQPQHF | TRBJ1-5 | TRBD1 | TRBV6-1 | few
TGTGCCATCAGTGAGACGGACAGGGTGAATCAGCCCCAGCATTTT | CAISETDRVNQPQHF | TRBJ1-5 | TRBD1 | TRBV10-3 | many
TGTGCCAGCAGTGACCACAGAGGGCCCCAGCATTTT | CASSDHRGPQHF | TRBJ1-5 | NA | TRBV12-3/TRBV12-4 | NA
TGCAGTGCTAGCACATCATTGGGACAGGGACTAATGGAGGGCACTGAAGCTTTCTTT | CSASTSLGQGLMEGTEAFF | TRBJ1-1 | TRBD1 | TRBV20-1 | many
TGTGCCAGCAGTCTTCTCGGACAGCCGACTAGAAACTATGGCTACACCTTC | CASSLLGQPTRNYGYTF | TRBJ1-2 | NA | TRBV27 | NA
TGCAGTGCTAGCGCCCTTGGGTTGGGGAGCGGCTACGAGCAGTACTTC | CSASALGLGSGYEQYF | TRBJ2-7 | NA | TRBV20-1 | many
TGCAGTGCTAGAGGGGCCGATTCTAACTATGGCTACACCTTC | CSARGADSNYGYTF | TRBJ1-2 | NA | TRBV20-1 | many
TGTGCCAGCAGTGAAGATGGGGATGGCTACACCTTC | CASSEDGDGYTF | TRBJ1-2 | NA | TRBV6-1 | NA
TGTGCCAGCAGCCAAGCCGCCACAGGGGGTTTCGGCAATCAGCCCCAGCATTTT | CASSQAATGGFGNQPQHF | TRBJ1-5 | TRBD1 | TRBV3-1 | NA
TGTGCCAGCAGCCACTCCATCACTGGGCAAGAGACCCAGTACTTC | CASSHSITGQETQYF | TRBJ2-5 | NA | TRBV6-2/TRBV6-3 | many
TGTGCCAGCAGTCCGAATCGGGGCCAGCCCCAGCATTTT | CASSPNRGQPQHF | TRBJ1-5 | NA | TRBV6-2/TRBV6-3 | many
TGTGCCAGCAGTGAACTCGCGGACAGGGAGGCCTATGGCTACACCTTC | CASSELADREAYGYTF | TRBJ1-2 | TRBD1 | TRBV2 | many
TGTGCCAGCAGAAGCGGGAGCCACACAGATACGCAGTATTTT | CASRSGSHTDTQYF | TRBJ2-3 | TRBD2 | TRBV6-1 | few